A single sample is the source of the 18 T cell receptor beta chains below, sequenced in a study of shared clonotypes between healthy human individuals (dated by TCRdb to about 2020). The library came from the immunoSEQ multiplex PCR assay. The source is immuneACCESS, and TCRdb retained only in-frame sequences with V and J called. Part of the clones is not carried over; for the studies checked, unresolved V genes explain less than half of this, and the remainder is unexplained. A total of around 500,000 clones appear in this sample, 70% to 85% of them only once. The ten largest clones represent 12% of the sample. Sequenced sample: PBMCs. The receptors were gathered from a woman between 35 and 50 years old in good health. Some clones in this sample may be carry-over from other donors' samples.

This chain connects TRBV9 to TRBJ2-4; 11 bases agree with TRBD1. Germline values: CDR1 SGDLS, CDR2 YYNGEE. V lost 0 bases and J lost 6; bases outside the gene matches: 8. The CDR3 loop spans 17 amino acids. In DNA, the CDR3 is TGTGCCAGCAGCGTAGAACCGAGGACAGGGGGCGCAAACATTCAGTACTTC. The encoded protein is CASSVEPRTGGANIQYF.

The chain carries TRBV28 and TRBJ2-5; 7 nucleotides line up with TRBD1. Germline V gene data show CDR1 as MDHEN and CDR2 as SYDVKM. The CDR3 totals 12 residues. J was trimmed by 12 bases and V by 5 bases; bases with no gene match: 9. The CDR3 sequence is CASSAGQAQKYF. DNA of the CDR3: TGTGCCAGCAGTGCCGGACAGGCCCAAAAGTACTTC.

This clone has just a few counts. V usage is TRBV7-9 and J usage is TRBJ1-4, with no clear D. The CDR3 is 15 residues long. Per germline, CDR1 SEHNR and CDR2 FQNEAQ (reference sequence). V lost 2 bases and J lost 5, with 12 bases in between. The DNA for the CDR3 is TGTGCCAGCAGCTTAAAGGGTCAGCCCAATGAAAAACTGTTTTTT. Translation: CASSLKGQPNEKLFF.

The rearrangement joins TRBV7-2 to TRBJ1-2; no firm D call. Germline CDR1 is SGHTA and CDR2 is FQGNSA. The V end was cut by 1 base, the J end by 5 bases, with 11 bases between. This CDR3 is built from 14 residues. The CDR3 sequence is CASSLDPSNYGYTF. CDR3 bases: TGTGCCAGCAGCTTAGACCCTTCGAATTATGGCTACACCTTC.

Of note for this clone: Other nucleotide sequences in the sample specify the same CDR3. J is TRBJ2-7 and V is TRBV7-8, with D hard to call. Germline CDR1 and CDR2: SGHVS and FQNEAQ. This CDR3 spans 13 amino acids. V lost 1 base and J lost 4, with 8 bases in between. The CDR3 DNA sequence: TGTGCCAGCAGCTTAGTGAGAGGATACGAGCAGTACTTC. Translated, it gives CASSLVRGYEQYF.

This clone was counted many times. The rearrangement uses TRBV10-3 and TRBJ1-1; perhaps TRBD1 as D (6 bases). Trimming left V 10 bases short and J 6 bases short, with 15 bases between. This CDR3 contains 12 residues. Germline assignment: CDR1 ENHRY and CDR2 SYGVKD. The CDR3 here is CASQGPTPEAFF. CDR3 sequence (DNA): TGTGCCAGCCAGGGGCCAACCCCTGAAGCTTTCTTT.

V gene TRBV27 combines with J gene TRBJ2-1; a weak D match, TRBD2 (6 bases). From germline, CDR1 is MNHEY and CDR2 SMNVEV (reference sequence). The CDR3 is 17 amino acids. V was pared by 4 bases and J by 4 bases, with 20 bases between. The CDR3 bases are TGTGCCAGCAGTTCACTTCACGCCGGGACTTGGTACAATGAGCAGTTCTTC. It encodes CASSSLHAGTWYNEQFF.

The genes are TRBV15 and TRBJ1-1, with 11 positions matching TRBD1. This CDR3 region has 14 residues. With V trimmed by 8 bases and J by 5 bases, 7 bases remained unmatched. CDR1 and CDR2 (germline): LNHNV, YYDKDF (reference sequence). CDR3 nucleotide sequence: TGTGCCACCGCCCCCGGGACAGGGGGGACTGAAGCTTTCTTT. It translates to CATAPGTGGTEAFF.

The J gene is TRBJ2-1, the V gene TRBV10-2; D is perhaps TRBD1 (6 bases). CDR3 length: 15 amino acids. From germline, CDR1 is WSHSY and CDR2 SAAADI. V lost 4 bases to trimming and J lost 0 bases, with 10 bases between them. The CDR3 DNA reads as TGCGCCAGCAGTGGTAGGGACAACTCCTACAATGAGCAGTTCTTC. Encoded protein: CASSGRDNSYNEQFF.

The chain uses TRBV4-1 and TRBJ2-5; tentatively, D is TRBD2 (6 bases). V was pared by 1 base and J by 6 bases, with 18 bases between. Germline assignment: CDR1 MGHRA and CDR2 YSYEKL. CDR3 length equals 16 residues. CDR3 sequence: CASSQGFGGLEKTQYF. In DNA, the CDR3 is TGCGCCAGCAGCCAAGGCTTCGGGGGACTGGAAAAGACCCAGTACTTC.

This clone was observed a few times. This chain joins TRBV5-1 and TRBJ2-2, with a tentative D call TRBD1 (5 bases). V was pared by 0 bases and J by 6 bases, with 12 bases between. Germline assignment: CDR1 SGHRS and CDR2 YFSETQ. The CDR3 length is 15 residues. CDR3 region: CASSLGPGRSGELFF. The CDR3 DNA is TGCGCCAGCAGCTTGGGGCCAGGGCGGTCCGGGGAGCTGTTTTTT.

This clone was seen only once. Other DNA sequences from this sample encode an identical CDR3 as well. The CDR3 DNA follows: TGTGCCAGCAGCGTAGCGGGAGTGTCCTACAATGAGCAGTTCTTC. Translated, it gives CASSVAGVSYNEQFF. The chain uses TRBV9 and TRBJ2-1; TRBD2 might be the D (6 bases). Germline loops: CDR1 SGDLS, CDR2 YYNGEE. The CDR3 covers 15 residues. Deletions cut 0 bases from V and 1 base from J, with 8 bases between.

The V and J genes are TRBV9 and TRBJ2-3; TRBD2 agrees at 8 bases. The junction had 8 bases not matched to a gene; V was cut back by 0 bases and J by 2 bases. This CDR3 region has 17 residues. Germline assignment: CDR1 SGDLS and CDR2 YYNGEE. CDR3 bases: TGTGCCAGCAGCGTAGATCGGACTAGCCCCCTCACAGATACGCAGTATTTT. This sequence encodes CASSVDRTSPLTDTQYF.

The gene calls are TRBV5-4 and TRBJ2-3; 8 nucleotides align to TRBD1. In germline, CDR1 is SGHNT, CDR2 YYREEE (reference sequence). The CDR3 runs 15 residues. Germline trimming cut 0 bases from V and 0 bases from J; bases unmatched to any gene: 0. The chain's CDR3 is CASSLGQGSTDTQYF. In DNA, the CDR3 is TGTGCCAGCAGCTTGGGACAGGGGAGCACAGATACGCAGTATTTT.

The genes are TRBV4-2 and TRBJ2-5, with 7 nucleotides matching TRBD1. V lost 4 bases and J lost 5; bases outside the gene matches: 10. The CDR3 covers 15 residues. Per germline, CDR1 LGHNA and CDR2 YNFKEQ. CDR3 coding DNA: TGTGCCAGCAGCCGGGAACAGGGGCGAGGGGAGACCCAGTACTTC. Translated, it gives CASSREQGRGETQYF.

As to this clone: The same CDR3 arises from other DNA sequences in this sample as well. The gene calls are TRBV20-1 and TRBJ1-2; D not certain. Trimming removed 3 bases from V and 6 bases from J, with 8 bases in between. Germline V lookup: CDR1 DFQATT, CDR2 SNEGSKA (reference sequence). The CDR3 is made up of 11 amino acids. CDR3 loop: CSASPGNGYTF. The CDR3, as DNA: TGCAGTGCTAGTCCCGGGAATGGCTACACCTTC.

The rearrangement links TRBV25-1 to TRBJ2-3; no reliable D call. V dropped 4 bases and J dropped 0 bases, with 14 bases sitting between them. Germline V lookup: CDR1 MGHDK, CDR2 SYGVNS. The CDR3 consists of 16 residues. For the CDR3, the DNA is TGTGCCAGCAGTGGATTCGCTATTCCTAGCACAGATACGCAGTATTTT. Translating it yields CASSGFAIPSTDTQYF.

The V gene is TRBV7-9, the J gene TRBJ2-5; 10 nucleotides match TRBD1. Germline CDR1 is SEHNR and CDR2 is FQNEAQ (reference sequence). V lost 4 bases and J lost 5; bases outside the gene matches: 7. The CDR3 sequence is 15 residues long. The CDR3, as DNA: TGTGCCAGCAGCTGGGTGACAGGGGGCATGGAGACCCAGTACTTC. This sequence encodes CASSWVTGGMETQYF.